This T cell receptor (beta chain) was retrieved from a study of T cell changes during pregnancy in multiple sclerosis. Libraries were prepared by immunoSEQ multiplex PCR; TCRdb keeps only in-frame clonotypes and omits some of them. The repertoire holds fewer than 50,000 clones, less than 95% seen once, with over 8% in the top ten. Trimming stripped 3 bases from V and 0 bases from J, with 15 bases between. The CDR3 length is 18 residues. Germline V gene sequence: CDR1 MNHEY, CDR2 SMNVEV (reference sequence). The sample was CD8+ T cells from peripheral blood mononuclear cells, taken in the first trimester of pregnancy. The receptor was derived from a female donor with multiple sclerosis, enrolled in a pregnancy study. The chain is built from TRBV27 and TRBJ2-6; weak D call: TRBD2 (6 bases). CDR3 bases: TGTGCCAGCAGTTTTACTGGGGGGACCAGCTCTGGGGCCAACGTCCTGACTTTC. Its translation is CASSFTGGTSSGANVLTF.